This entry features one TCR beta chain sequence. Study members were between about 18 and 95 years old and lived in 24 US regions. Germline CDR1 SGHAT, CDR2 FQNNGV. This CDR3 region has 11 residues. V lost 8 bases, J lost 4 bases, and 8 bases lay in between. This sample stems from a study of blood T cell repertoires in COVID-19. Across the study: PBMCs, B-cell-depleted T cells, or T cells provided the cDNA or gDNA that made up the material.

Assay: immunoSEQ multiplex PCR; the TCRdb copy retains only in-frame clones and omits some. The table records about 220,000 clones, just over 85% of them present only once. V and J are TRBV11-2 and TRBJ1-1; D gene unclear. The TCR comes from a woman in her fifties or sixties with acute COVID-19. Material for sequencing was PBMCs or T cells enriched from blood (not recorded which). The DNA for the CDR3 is TGTGCCAGCCTCGGTCCCACTGAAGCTTTCTTT. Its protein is CASLGPTEAFF.